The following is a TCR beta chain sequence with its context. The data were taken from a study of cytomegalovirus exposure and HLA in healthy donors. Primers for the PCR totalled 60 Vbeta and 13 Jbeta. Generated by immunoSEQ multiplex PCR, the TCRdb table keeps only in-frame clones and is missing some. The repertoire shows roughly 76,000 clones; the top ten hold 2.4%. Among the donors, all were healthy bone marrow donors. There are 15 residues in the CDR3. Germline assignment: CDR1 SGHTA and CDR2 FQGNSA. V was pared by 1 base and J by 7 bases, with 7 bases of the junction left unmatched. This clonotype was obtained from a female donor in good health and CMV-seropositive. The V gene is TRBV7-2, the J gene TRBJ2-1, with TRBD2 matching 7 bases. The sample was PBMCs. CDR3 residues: CASSLGWASGNEQFF. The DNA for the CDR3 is TGTGCCAGCAGCTTAGGATGGGCTAGCGGTAATGAGCAGTTCTTC.